Shown below are 22 T cell receptor beta chains from a single sample sequenced in a study of cytomegalovirus exposure and HLA in healthy donors. The PCR had 60 Vbeta and 13 Jbeta primers. Assay used: immunoSEQ multiplex PCR; TCRdb lists only in-frame clones, some missing. The data hold about 190,000 clones, with roughly 80% observed a single time. The sample consisted of PBMCs. All receptors derive from a woman younger than 35 in good health and CMV-seronegative.

The rearrangement uses TRBV4-3 and TRBJ2-3; perhaps TRBD2 as D (5 bases). This CDR3 region has 16 residues. V was shortened by 0 bases and J by 2 bases, with 12 bases between the two germline ends. Per germline, CDR1 LGHNA and CDR2 YSLEER. The CDR3 is CASSQDWAGLTDTQYF. DNA for the CDR3: TGCGCCAGCAGCCAAGATTGGGCAGGACTCACAGATACGCAGTATTTT.

This rearrangement joins TRBV2 to TRBJ1-2, with a weak D call TRBD1 (6 bases). The germline gives CDR1 SNHLY, CDR2 FYNNEI. The CDR3 is 13 amino acids. Trimming shortened V by 6 bases and J by 10 bases, and 18 bases separated the two germline ends. The CDR3 DNA reads as TGTGCCAGCAGCGCGACAGGAGTAAGAGCCTACACCTTC. Translated: CASSATGVRAYTF.

This clone is a singleton in its sample. The same CDR3 is also encoded by other DNA sequences in this sample. V usage is TRBV5-6 and J usage is TRBJ1-3; TRBD1 matches 8 bases. This CDR3 has 13 amino acids. The germline CDR1 and CDR2 sequences are SGHDT and YYEEEE. V shed 0 bases, J shed 7 bases, and the junction held 0 bases outside the gene matches. CDR3 DNA sequence: TGTGCCAGCAGCTTGGGACAGGGGAACACCATATATTTT. Its protein is CASSLGQGNTIYF.

The J gene is TRBJ2-5, the V gene TRBV18; 7 bases are a match to TRBD1. The DNA end lines up better with TRBJ2-7; the J call may be wrong. Germline V gene lookup returns CDR1 KGHSH and CDR2 LQKENI. The CDR3 is made up of 16 amino acids. The CDR3 bases are TGTGCCAGCTCACCACTCGTAGGACAGGCTGAGTACGAGCAGTACTTC. Translated, it gives CASSPLVGQAEYEQYF.

The V gene is TRBV27, the J gene TRBJ1-4; 7 nucleotides align to TRBD1. The V and J ends lost 0 bases and 8 bases, in that order; junction bases with no gene match: 9. The germline gives CDR1 MNHEY, CDR2 SMNVEV (reference sequence). The CDR3 length is 16 residues. In DNA form, the CDR3 reads TGTGCCAGCAGTTTATCGAGGGGACAGAGACACGAAAAACTGTTTTTT. Protein sequence: CASSLSRGQRHEKLFF.

The chain has TRBV4-1 and TRBJ1-1; perhaps TRBD1 as D (5 bases). V lost 1 base and J 7 bases, leaving 16 bases between the germline ends. From germline, CDR1 is MGHRA and CDR2 YSYEKL. The CDR3 totals 15 residues. CDR3 coding DNA: TGCGCCAGCAGCCAAGGCGTCTCGGGGGGAGTTGAAGCTTTCTTT. It specifies CASSQGVSGGVEAFF.

This chain uses TRBV19 with TRBJ1-3; D perhaps matches TRBD1 (6 bases). The germline V and J ends were trimmed by 6 bases and 7 bases, with 16 bases remaining between them. The CDR3 is 14 residues long. Germline lookup yields CDR1 LNHDA and CDR2 SQIVND (reference sequence). The CDR3 region has the DNA TGTGCCAGTAGCCAGTCAATCAGGGGCAACACCATATATTTT. Amino acids: CASSQSIRGNTIYF.

The chain combines TRBV4-3 with TRBJ2-7, with 9 bases that match TRBD1. V lost 0 bases to trimming and J lost 0 bases; unmatched junction nucleotides: 15. The CDR3 is made up of 20 amino acids. Germline V gene data show CDR1 as LGHNA and CDR2 as YSLEER. In nucleotides, the CDR3 is TGCGCCAGCAGCCAAGACTTCATGACCTGGGGGACAGGGAGCTCCTACGAGCAGTACGTC. Amino acid sequence: CASSQDFMTWGTGSSYEQYV.

This clone showed up just a few times. This chain joins TRBV5-1 and TRBJ1-4; TRBD1 matches 9 bases. CDR3 length: 15 residues. Per germline, CDR1 SGHRS and CDR2 YFSETQ. With 0 bases clipped from V and 5 bases from J, the junction kept 2 bases outside the gene matches. CDR3 sequence: CASSLGTGVNEKLFF. Here the CDR3 DNA reads TGCGCCAGCAGCTTGGGGACAGGGGTAAATGAAAAACTGTTTTTT.

The genes are TRBV28 and TRBJ2-4, with D uncertain. Germline CDR1 MDHEN, CDR2 SYDVKM. The CDR3 has 13 residues. Trimming stripped 3 bases from V and 9 bases from J, with 12 bases between. CDR3 sequence reads: CASSFSPVFIQYF. The CDR3 DNA follows: TGTGCCAGCAGTTTTTCCCCAGTGTTCATTCAGTACTTC.

The chain is built from TRBV18 and TRBJ2-7; TRBD1 aligns across 8 bases. From germline, CDR1 is KGHSH and CDR2 LQKENI. V lost 8 bases, J lost 2 bases, and 8 bases stayed unmatched. The CDR3 spans 14 residues. The DNA for the CDR3 is TGTGCCAGCCTCCGGGACAGGCCGCCCTACGAGCAGTACTTC. It translates to CASLRDRPPYEQYF.

The chain couples TRBV6-5 to TRBJ2-1; D might be TRBD2 (6 bases). V was shortened by 0 bases and J by 2 bases, with 11 bases between the two germline ends. Per the germline V gene, CDR1 is MNHEY and CDR2 is SVGAGI. The CDR3 runs to 16 residues. DNA for the CDR3: TGTGCCAGCAGTTACTCGGAGGGAGCGACCTACAATGAGCAGTTCTTC. Translating it yields CASSYSEGATYNEQFF.

The J gene is TRBJ2-1, the V gene TRBV28; 11 bases line up with TRBD2. CDR1 is MDHEN, CDR2 SYDVKM, per germline. The trim removed 4 bases at V and 4 bases at J, leaving 15 bases unmatched. The CDR3 is 19 amino acids. CDR3 DNA sequence: TGTGCCAGCAGTTCCATTATGGATACCGGGACTAGCGGATACAATGAGCAGTTCTTC. Protein sequence: CASSSIMDTGTSGYNEQFF.

This clone was seen only a few times. CDR3: CATSREQGSTEAFF. CDR3 in DNA: TGTGCCACCAGCAGAGAACAGGGTAGCACTGAAGCTTTCTTT. The chain has TRBV15 and TRBJ1-1; D possibly corresponds to TRBD1 (6 bases). Germline CDR1 and CDR2: LNHNV and YYDKDF (reference sequence). Trimming pared 0 bases from V and 4 bases from J, leaving 9 bases between. This CDR3 region has 14 residues. Filled out from reference TRBV15 and TRBJ1-1, the complete variable domain reads DAMVIQNPRYQVTQFGKPVTLSCSQTLNHNVMYWYQQKSSQAPKLLFHYYDKDFNNEADTPDNFQSRRPNTSFCFLDIRSPGLGDTAMYLCATSREQGSTEAFFGQGTRLTVV.

This clone was detected a few times. The V and J genes are TRBV6-5 and TRBJ2-7; 10 nucleotides agree with TRBD1. The V and J ends lost 6 bases and 9 bases, in that order; junction bases with no gene match: 14. The CDR3 length is 15 residues. CDR1 and CDR2 (germline): MNHEY, SVGAGI. The CDR3 coding sequence is TGTGCCAGCAGCTCGGCTGGACAGGGGGTATCAGTGCAGTACGTC. It specifies CASSSAGQGVSVQYV.

The gene calls are TRBV6-1 and TRBJ2-3; TRBD1 agrees at 7 bases. This CDR3 comprises 15 residues. With V trimmed by 5 bases and J by 3 bases, 8 bases remained unmatched. Germline-derived CDR1 and CDR2 are MNHNS and SASEGT. The CDR3 spells CASSTDRAVTDTQYF. The CDR3 DNA sequence: TGTGCCAGCAGTACAGACAGGGCGGTGACAGATACGCAGTATTTT.

This clone has more than one count but fewer than ten. The V gene is TRBV6-5, the J gene TRBJ2-7; maybe TRBD1 (6 bases). Germline V gives CDR1 MNHEY, CDR2 SVGAGI. V was pared by 5 bases and J by 3 bases, with 17 bases between. This CDR3 has 15 residues. The CDR3 reads CASSPRDTVNYEQYF. The CDR3 DNA reads as TGTGCCAGCAGTCCCCGGGACACGGTTAACTACGAGCAGTACTTC.

The chain combines TRBV10-3 with TRBJ2-7; 8 nucleotides agree with TRBD2. After removal of 6 bases from V and 6 bases from J, the junction contained 7 bases not matched to a gene. The CDR3 sequence is 13 residues long. Germline V gene data show CDR1 as ENHRY and CDR2 as SYGVKD. CDR3 residues: CAIRDHLAGEQYV. The DNA for the CDR3 is TGTGCCATCAGGGACCACCTAGCGGGCGAGCAGTACGTC.

This clone was counted a few times. The rearrangement uses TRBV2 and TRBJ1-1; 9 nucleotides match TRBD1. The length of the CDR3 is 16 residues. Germline V lookup: CDR1 SNHLY, CDR2 FYNNEI. V shed 4 bases, J shed 0 bases, and the junction held 6 bases outside the gene matches. CDR3 amino acids: CASSGRTGAMNTEAFF. In DNA, the CDR3 is TGTGCCAGCAGTGGTAGGACAGGGGCTATGAACACTGAAGCTTTCTTT.

This chain links TRBV29-1 with TRBJ2-1; no clear D. This CDR3 has 14 residues. V was clipped by 3 bases and J by 1 base, with 10 bases between them. From germline, CDR1 is SQVTM and CDR2 ANQGSEA. CDR3 protein: CSVDDLMSYNEQFF. The CDR3 DNA reads TGCAGCGTTGATGACTTGATGTCCTACAATGAGCAGTTCTTC.

The chain links TRBV6-5 to TRBJ1-4; TRBD1 might be the D (5 bases). V lost 0 bases, J lost 4 bases, and 12 bases lay in between. There are 16 residues in the CDR3. Germline V CDR1 and CDR2: MNHEY, SVGAGI. CDR3 in DNA: TGTGCCAGCAGTTACTCGGGGCCTGGGAATAATGAAAAACTGTTTTTT. Its protein product is CASSYSGPGNNEKLFF.

As concerns this clone: The junction departs from germline at one end; a sequencing error may be responsible. V is TRBV7-9 and J is TRBJ2-7, with 10 bases that match TRBD2. Germline-derived CDR1 and CDR2 are SEHNR and FQNEAQ (reference sequence). CDR3 size: 18 residues. The CDR3 coding sequence is TGTTCCAGCAGCTTAGAGGCTAGCGGGAGCTTGCTAGGGTACGAGCAGTACTTC. Translating gives CSSSLEASGSLLGYEQYF.